This record looks at one TCR beta chain sequence and its context. These data are taken from a study of blood T cell repertoires in COVID-19. Study at large: COVID-19 samples, acute and convalescent, were from the United States, Italy and Spain.

Repertoires were generated with immunoSEQ multiplex PCR, while TCRdb's copy carries only in-frame clones and drops some. The table lists about 530,000 clones, 85% to 90% of them singletons. Germline values: CDR1 SGHAT, CDR2 FQNNGV. The CDR3 contains 15 residues. V shed 4 bases and J shed 3 bases, with 13 bases lying between them. Specimen: peripheral blood. The TCR was taken from a woman in her 50s with COVID-19, enrolled during active disease. The chain employs TRBV11-2 and TRBJ1-5; D gene uncertain. The CDR3 DNA follows: TGTGCCAGCAGCTCCACCTCGGGGATCAATCAGCCCCAGCATTTT. Translating it yields CASSSTSGINQPQHF. Supplemented by reference TRBV11-2 and TRBJ1-5, the full variable domain reads EAGVAQSPRYKIIEKRQSVAFWCNPISGHATLYWYQQILGQGPKLLIQFQNNGVVDDSQLPKDRFSAERLKGVDSTLKIQPAKLEDSAVYLCASSSTSGINQPQHFGDGTRLSIL.